The present T cell receptor (beta chain) was sequenced within a study of monozygotic twins with inflammatory bowel disease. Researchers ran eight separate cDNA reactions for each sample. TCRdb reanalyzed the 5' RACE reads and collapses them to one entry per CDR3 protein, without DNA. Its clone listing holds 400,000 to 500,000 distinct CDR3 sequences. The CDR3 length is 15 residues. CDR1 is SGHAT, CDR2 FQNNGV, per germline. The specimen sequenced was blood. The clonotype comes from a human donor with ulcerative colitis or Crohn's disease, or a healthy co-twin of an affected twin (not recorded which). The chain recombines TRBV11-2 with TRBJ1-4. The CDR3 reads CASSLDPNPNEKLFF.